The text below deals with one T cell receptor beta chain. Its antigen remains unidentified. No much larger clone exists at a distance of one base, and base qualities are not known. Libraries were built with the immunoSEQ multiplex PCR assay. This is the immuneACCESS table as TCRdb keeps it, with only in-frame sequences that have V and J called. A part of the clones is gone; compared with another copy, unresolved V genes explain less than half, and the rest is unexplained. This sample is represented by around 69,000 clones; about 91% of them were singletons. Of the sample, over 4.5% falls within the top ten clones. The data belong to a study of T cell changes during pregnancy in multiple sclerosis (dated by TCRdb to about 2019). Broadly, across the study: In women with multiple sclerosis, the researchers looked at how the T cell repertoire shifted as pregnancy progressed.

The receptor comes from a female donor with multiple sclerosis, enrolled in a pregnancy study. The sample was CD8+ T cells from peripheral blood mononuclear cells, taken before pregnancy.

The nucleotide sequence is given as TGTGCCAGCAGCTTGGCCACAGGGTTGGGGTACAATGAGCAGTTCTTC. It codes for CASSLATGLGYNEQFF. The chain is made from TRBV5-6 and TRBJ2-1, and the D gene may be TRBD1, 6 bases matching. Cut back by 0 bases and 4 bases, the V and J ends lie 14 bases apart. The germline V gene encodes CDR1 SGHDT and CDR2 YYEEEE. The CDR3 runs 16 amino acids, cysteine and phenylalanine included. CDR3 DNA only is kept here, 48 bases in frame from base 1.